This T cell receptor beta chain was identified during a study of T cell responses to AZD1222 COVID-19 vaccine. Sequenced by immunoSEQ multiplex PCR; TCRdb stores in-frame clones only, minus some. This sample has roughly 200,000 clones; approximately 90% occur once, and the top ten carry about 3.6%. Trimming stripped 1 base from V and 4 bases from J, with 10 bases between. The CDR3 is 14 amino acids. Germline lookup yields CDR1 MNHNS and CDR2 SASEGT. Remarks on this clone: Its cognate antigen is unknown.

General study results and limits: Scientists sampled the repertoires only once the peak T cell response had passed. Spike-specific TCR breadth and depth rose after two AZD1222 doses. The donors showed a predominance of white British ancestry and of females, with possible underestimation of clonal diversity. Seropositive at baseline were only a handful of AZD1222 recipients.

The input for sequencing was peripheral blood, taken 28 days after the second dose of the MenACWY control vaccine. The TCR sequence derives from an adult who received the MenACWY meningococcal vaccine as a control. The rearrangement links TRBV6-1 to TRBJ1-2, with D tentatively TRBD1 (5 bases). Here the CDR3 reads CASSEGGSLYGYTF. CDR3 DNA sequence: TGTGCCAGCAGTGAAGGGGGCAGCCTCTATGGCTACACCTTC.